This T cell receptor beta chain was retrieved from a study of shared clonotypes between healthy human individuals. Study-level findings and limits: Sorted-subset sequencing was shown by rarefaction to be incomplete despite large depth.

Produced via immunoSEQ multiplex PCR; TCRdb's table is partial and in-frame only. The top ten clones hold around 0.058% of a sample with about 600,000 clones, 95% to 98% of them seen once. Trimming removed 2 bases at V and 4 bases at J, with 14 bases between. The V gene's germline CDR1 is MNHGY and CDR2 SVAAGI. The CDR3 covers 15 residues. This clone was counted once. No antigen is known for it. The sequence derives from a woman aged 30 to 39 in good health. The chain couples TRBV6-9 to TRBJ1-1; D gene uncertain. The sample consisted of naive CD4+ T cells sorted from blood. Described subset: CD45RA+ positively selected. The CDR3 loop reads CASSYAWPSGTEAFF. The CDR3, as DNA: TGTGCCAGCAGTTATGCATGGCCCTCCGGCACTGAAGCTTTCTTT.